The 20 T cell receptor beta chains given below trace back to one sample, sequenced in a study of T cell responses to AZD1222 COVID-19 vaccine. Clones were read by immunoSEQ multiplex PCR, and TCRdb kept only the in-frame ones, dropping some. The sample shows tens of thousands of clones, 80% of them seen only once. This specimen consisted of peripheral blood, obtained on day 0 of AZD1222 vaccination. The receptors stem from an adult in good health.

The rearrangement links TRBV29-1 to TRBJ1-2, with a tentative D call TRBD1 (5 bases). CDR1 and CDR2 from the germline V gene are SQVTM and ANQGSEA. V shed 1 base and J shed 0 bases, with 9 bases lying between them. This CDR3 has 14 residues. The CDR3 DNA is TGCAGCGTTGAAGTAACAGGCCCTAACTATGGCTACACCTTC. Translated, it gives CSVEVTGPNYGYTF. The whole variable domain, filled in from reference TRBV29-1 and TRBJ1-2, reads SAVISQKPSRDICQRGTSLTIQCQVDSQVTMMFWYRQQPGQSLTLIATANQGSEATYESGFVIDKFPISRPNLTFSTLTVSNMSPEDSSIYLCSVEVTGPNYGYTFGSGTRLTVV.

The chain carries TRBV24-1 and TRBJ2-3; 9 nucleotides match TRBD1. Looked up from germline, CDR1 is KGHDR and CDR2 is SFDVKD. Trimming removed 4 bases from V and 4 bases from J; junction bases left unmatched: 8. The CDR3 has 16 amino acids. The CDR3 spells CATSEGTGTFADTQYF. The CDR3 region has the DNA TGTGCCACCAGTGAGGGGACAGGGACTTTCGCAGATACGCAGTATTTT.

The V and J genes are TRBV19 and TRBJ1-6, with D uncertain. V lost 3 bases, J lost 5 bases, and 8 bases lay in between. Germline values: CDR1 LNHDA, CDR2 SQIVND (reference sequence). The CDR3 totals 14 residues. In DNA, the CDR3 is TGTGCCAGTAGTATGGATAGGAATAATTCACCCCTCCACTTT. Translation gives CASSMDRNNSPLHF.

This chain joins TRBV4-1 and TRBJ2-1; D unresolved. The V and J ends lost 4 bases and 0 bases respectively, with 13 bases between them. The CDR3 totals 16 residues. Germline CDR1 MGHRA, CDR2 YSYEKL. CDR3 region: CASSRKLDSSYNEQFF. The CDR3 DNA reads as TGCGCCAGCAGCCGTAAACTCGATAGCTCCTACAATGAGCAGTTCTTC.

A few counts support this clone. The chain uses TRBV5-1 and TRBJ2-5; TRBD2 aligns across 10 bases. In germline, CDR1 is SGHRS, CDR2 YFSETQ. This CDR3 has 14 residues. V lost 4 bases, J lost 6 bases, and 6 bases stayed unmatched. The CDR3 coding sequence is TGCGCCAGCAGCCCGGGACTAGCGTTGAAGACCCAGTACTTC. Residues: CASSPGLALKTQYF.

The gene calls are TRBV2 and TRBJ2-2, with D unclear. The CDR3 extends over 13 amino acids. CDR1 and CDR2 (germline): SNHLY, FYNNEI. Trimming removed 6 bases at V and 4 bases at J, with 9 bases between. For the CDR3, the DNA is TGTGCCAGCAGGGCAGGCCCCACCGGGGAGCTGTTTTTT. Translated: CASRAGPTGELFF.

This chain links TRBV19 with TRBJ1-2; TRBD1 matches at 9 bases. The CDR3 runs to 14 residues. Germline V CDR1 and CDR2: LNHDA, SQIVND (reference sequence). The J segment lost 8 bases and the V segment lost 7 bases, leaving 11 bases of the junction unmatched. CDR3 in DNA: TGTGCCAGTAATCCCGGGACAGGGAATGAGGGCTACACCTTC. Amino acid sequence: CASNPGTGNEGYTF.

V gene TRBV6-5 combines with J gene TRBJ2-3; tentative D call: TRBD1 (5 bases). Trimming took off 0 bases at V and 5 bases at J, with 12 bases between the two ends. In germline, CDR1 is MNHEY, CDR2 SVGAGI. The CDR3 consists of 15 residues. The CDR3 sequence: CASSYSGHLGDTQYF. The CDR3 nucleotides read TGTGCCAGCAGTTACTCGGGGCACTTAGGAGATACGCAGTATTTT.

This chain joins TRBV6-5 and TRBJ1-3, with D possibly TRBD1 on 5 matching bases. Germline CDR1 MNHEY, CDR2 SVGAGI. The ends were cut back, 6 bases at V and 8 bases at J, with 14 bases in the middle. This CDR3 spans 13 amino acids. As DNA, the CDR3 is TGTGCCAGCAGGGGCGGTAGGGGTTACACCATATATTTT. Residues: CASRGGRGYTIYF.

The table lists this clone with a few counts. The chain carries TRBV15 and TRBJ1-3; perhaps TRBD1 as D (5 bases). The length of the CDR3 is 15 residues. Trimming removed 5 bases from V and 0 bases from J, with 11 bases in between. Germline V CDR1 and CDR2: LNHNV, YYDKDF (reference sequence). CDR3: CATSGGRVSGNTIYF. The CDR3, as DNA: TGTGCCACCAGCGGGGGACGGGTCTCTGGAAACACCATATATTTT. Based on the CDR3 plus reference TRBV15 and TRBJ1-3, the full variable domain is DAMVIQNPRYQVTQFGKPVTLSCSQTLNHNVMYWYQQKSSQAPKLLFHYYDKDFNNEADTPDNFQSRRPNTSFCFLDIRSPGLGDTAMYLCATSGGRVSGNTIYFGEGSWLTVV.

The V and J genes are TRBV5-4 and TRBJ2-5; TRBD2 matches at 10 bases. The CDR3 loop spans 17 amino acids. CDR1 is SGHNT, CDR2 YYREEE, per germline (reference sequence). The trim removed 1 base at V and 2 bases at J, leaving 8 bases unmatched. CDR3 sequence (DNA): TGTGCCAGCAGCTTGCTCTTGGCTAGCGGGGGACAAGAGACCCAGTACTTC. Translation: CASSLLLASGGQETQYF.

This clone was observed at least ten times. V and J are TRBV29-1 and TRBJ1-5; D might be TRBD1 (6 bases). The CDR3 contains 13 residues. V gave up 0 bases and J gave up 5 bases, with 8 bases separating them. Germline V gene sequence: CDR1 SQVTM, CDR2 ANQGSEA. CDR3 residues: CSVEEAGDQPQHF. CDR3 coding DNA: TGCAGCGTTGAAGAGGCAGGGGATCAGCCCCAGCATTTT.

This clone occurred a few times. This chain connects TRBV18 to TRBJ2-7, with a tentative D call TRBD2 (6 bases). Germline CDR1 reads KGHSH; CDR2 reads LQKENI. The V end lost 3 bases, the J end lost 6 bases, and 12 bases lay between the germline ends. The CDR3 has 13 residues. In nucleotides, the CDR3 is TGTGCCAGCTCACCGTCGGAGGGTCTCGAGCAGTACTTC. Amino acid sequence: CASSPSEGLEQYF.

The chain joins TRBV5-8 to TRBJ1-6; D not certain. The CDR3 consists of 14 residues. Trimming removed 4 bases from V and 1 base from J, with 6 bases in between. Germline values: CDR1 SGHTS, CDR2 YDEGEE. The CDR3, as DNA: TGTGCCAGCAGCGAAGGGTCCTATAATTCACCCCTCCACTTT. It specifies CASSEGSYNSPLHF.

The chain uses TRBV6-5 and TRBJ1-6, with D maybe TRBD1 (6 bases). Germline V gene sequence: CDR1 MNHEY, CDR2 SVGAGI. The length of the CDR3 is 16 residues. V lost 3 bases to trimming and J lost 6 bases, with 15 bases between them. The CDR3 is CASSYRQGSPNSPLHF. In DNA, the CDR3 is TGTGCCAGCAGTTATCGGCAGGGGTCCCCTAATTCACCCCTCCACTTT.

This clone was detected a few times. V usage is TRBV5-6 and J usage is TRBJ1-2, with TRBD1 matching 7 bases. CDR1 SGHDT and CDR2 YYEEEE come from the germline V gene. J lost 4 bases, V lost 1 base, and 1 base had no gene match. The CDR3 has 13 amino acids. The CDR3 loop is CASSLPGGYGYTF. The CDR3 DNA follows: TGTGCCAGCAGCTTGCCAGGGGGCTATGGCTACACCTTC.

V gene TRBV10-3 combines with J gene TRBJ2-4; D possibly matches TRBD1 or TRBD2 (5 bases each). V lost 3 bases and J lost 5, with 8 bases in between. The germline CDR1 and CDR2 sequences are ENHRY and SYGVKD. The CDR3 sequence is 13 residues long. The CDR3: CAISDWGQNIQYF. CDR3 DNA: TGTGCCATCAGTGACTGGGGACAAAACATTCAGTACTTC.

This chain connects TRBV6-1 to TRBJ2-1; 9 bases line up with TRBD2. V lost 1 base, J lost 8 bases, and 3 bases stayed unmatched. This CDR3 is 14 amino acids long. CDR1 is MNHNS, CDR2 SASEGT, per germline. The CDR3: CASSEGTSVYEQFF. DNA for the CDR3: TGTGCCAGCAGTGAAGGGACTAGCGTTTATGAGCAGTTCTTC.

The chain combines TRBV6-5 with TRBJ2-7, with D hard to call. Germline CDR1 MNHEY, CDR2 SVGAGI. The V end lost 1 base, the J end lost 0 bases, and 4 bases lay between the germline ends. The CDR3 has 13 residues. The CDR3 is CASSYFPSYEQYF. Here the CDR3 DNA reads TGTGCCAGCAGTTACTTCCCCTCCTACGAGCAGTACTTC.

This chain uses TRBV29-1 with TRBJ1-1; tentative D call: TRBD1 (5 bases). Germline CDR1 reads SQVTM; CDR2 reads ANQGSEA. V lost 7 bases to trimming and J lost 7 bases, with 10 bases between them. The CDR3 covers 10 residues. CDR3 sequence reads: CSARDGEAFF. The CDR3 nucleotides are TGCAGCGCCCGGGACGGTGAAGCTTTCTTT.